This T cell receptor (beta chain) was recovered during a study of blood T cell repertoires in COVID-19. Overall study: The samples span acute and convalescent COVID-19 from the United States, Italy and Spain. T cells, B-cell-depleted T cells, or PBMCs supplied cDNA or gDNA.

This CDR3 is built from 16 residues. Looked up from germline, CDR1 is SSHAT and CDR2 is FNYEAQ (reference sequence). With respect to this clone: Sequence at one end of the junction differs from germline and may be a read error.

In the authors' methods: How many nucleated cells were present was estimated from reference gene primer amplification. Produced via immunoSEQ multiplex PCR; TCRdb's table is partial and in-frame only. Clone size and the V and J calls come from that table; the DNA yielded D and trimming. Of more than 95,000 clones in the sample, 88% were seen once. Sequencing was performed on peripheral blood. The V and J genes are TRBV7-7 and TRBJ2-1; 10 bases map to TRBD1. The sequence was collected from a human donor in a cohort sampled during active COVID-19. The CDR3 spells CASSLSGTGVIGEQFF. The CDR3 DNA is TGTGCTAGCAGCTTATCCGGGACAGGGGTGATCGGTGAGCAGTTCTTC. Drawing the rest from reference TRBV7-7 and TRBJ2-1, the complete variable domain is GAGVSQSPRYKVTKRGQDVTLRCDPISSHATLYWYQQALGQGPEFLTYFNYEAQPDKSGLPSDRFSAERPEGSISTLTIQRTEQRDSAMYRCASSLSGTGVIGEQFFGPGTRLTVL.